These 11 T cell receptor beta chains originate from one sample sequenced in a study of blood T cells in healthy people across ages. With a J-beta primer mix and a sample-barcoded 5' primer, a second PCR ran about 7 to 11 cycles. TCRdb re-analysed the 5' RACE reads in MiXCR, keeping a single row per CDR3 protein. The sample has around 750,000 distinct CDR3 sequences, about 48% seen once. Sequenced material: blood. The origin of the receptors is a man at least 80 years old in good health.

The rearrangement joins TRBV2 to TRBJ2-6; D is possibly TRBD1 or TRBD2 (5 bases each). The germline V gene encodes CDR1 SNHLY and CDR2 FYNNEI. Trimming stripped 7 bases from V and 0 bases from J, with 16 bases between. The CDR3 runs 17 residues. As DNA, the CDR3 is TGTGCCAGCATGGGGACCTTGAATCTCTCTGGGGCCAACGTCCTGACTTTC. Translation: CASMGTLNLSGANVLTF.

The chain joins TRBV10-3 to TRBJ1-1; D is ambiguous. The V end lost 3 bases, the J end lost 4 bases, and 3 bases lay between the germline ends. The CDR3 contains 11 residues. Germline CDR1 and CDR2: ENHRY and SYGVKD. CDR3 DNA sequence: TGTGCCATCAGTGAAGTCACTGAAGCTTTCTTT. As protein: CAISEVTEAFF.

This clonotype was seen a handful of times. This chain connects TRBV3-1 to TRBJ1-5; 7 nucleotides align to TRBD1. This CDR3 spans 15 amino acids. With 4 bases clipped from V and 5 bases from J, the junction kept 8 bases outside the gene matches. The V gene's germline CDR1 is LGHDT and CDR2 YNNKEL (reference sequence). CDR3 sequence reads: CASSPGTASYQPQHF. CDR3 nucleotides: TGTGCCAGCAGCCCTGGGACAGCTAGTTATCAGCCCCAGCATTTT.

This rearrangement joins TRBV5-6 to TRBJ2-7; D perhaps matches TRBD1 (5 bases). The CDR3 is made up of 14 amino acids. Between the trimmed V and J ends, which lost 3 bases and 2 bases, there was a span of 12 bases. Germline CDR1 reads SGHDT; CDR2 reads YYEEEE. The CDR3 nucleotides are TGTGCCAGCAGCTCCCCAGGGATCCCCTACGAGCAGTACTTC. It encodes CASSSPGIPYEQYF.

This clonotype was counted between two and nine times. The chain is built from TRBV24-1 and TRBJ2-4; 9 bases map to TRBD1. The J call may be faulty, since TRBJ2-7 better matches the DNA end. The CDR3 consists of 15 residues. In germline, CDR1 is KGHDR, CDR2 SFDVKD. The CDR3, as DNA: TGTGCCACCAGTGACGTCGGACAGGGGAGCGACGAGCAGTACTTC. It encodes CATSDVGQGSDEQYF.

Comments on this clonotype: Its ends do not fully match the called genes, so a read error is possible. The chain combines TRBV27 with TRBJ2-1; D remains unclear. Germline CDR1 MNHEY, CDR2 SMNVEV (reference sequence). This CDR3 has 13 amino acids. Here the CDR3 DNA reads TGTGCCAGCAGTAGCTACACCCTCAATGAGCGGTTCTTC. This sequence encodes CASSSYTLNERFF.

This chain connects TRBV2 to TRBJ2-1, with a possible D match to TRBD2 (6 bases). The DNA end is more similar to TRBJ2-7, so the J call may be wrong. CDR3 length: 15 residues. Germline-derived CDR1 and CDR2 are SNHLY and FYNNEI. In DNA form, the CDR3 reads TGTGCCAGCAGTGAGGTGACTAGGGGATACAATGAGCAGTACTTC. Translation: CASSEVTRGYNEQYF.

The chain uses TRBV18 and TRBJ1-1; D unclear. The CDR3 extends over 13 amino acids. The germline V gene has CDR1 KGHSH and CDR2 LQKENI. The V end was cut by 5 bases, the J end by 4 bases, with 11 bases between. The CDR3, as DNA: TGTGCCAGCTCATCCACTTCGGCCACTGAAGCTTTCTTT. Translating it yields CASSSTSATEAFF.

The chain uses TRBV27 and TRBJ2-5; tentatively, D is TRBD1 (6 bases). The germline gives CDR1 MNHEY, CDR2 SMNVEV (reference sequence). Between the trimmed V and J ends, which lost 3 bases and 5 bases, there was a span of 13 bases. This CDR3 has 14 amino acids. The CDR3 here is CASSLTRGRETQYF. The CDR3 nucleotides are TGTGCCAGCAGTTTGACCAGGGGACGGGAGACCCAGTACTTC.

The rearrangement uses TRBV10-2 and TRBJ2-7; weak D call: TRBD1 (5 bases). Germline V gene sequence: CDR1 WSHSY, CDR2 SAAADI. Trimming took off 3 bases at V and 1 base at J, with 10 bases between the two ends. CDR3 size: 14 residues. The chain's CDR3 is CASSDWGRSYEQYF. CDR3 nucleotide sequence: TGCGCCAGCAGTGATTGGGGCAGGTCCTACGAGCAGTACTTC.

This sequence joins TRBV5-1 and TRBJ2-5, with D possibly being TRBD1 or TRBD2 (5 bases each). The CDR3 runs 15 residues. Germline lookup yields CDR1 SGHRS and CDR2 YFSETQ. V was cut by 2 bases and J by 2 bases, with 13 bases left in between. The CDR3 DNA follows: TGCGCCAGCAGCTTTTCCGGGGCCAGACAAGAGACCCAGTACTTC. Its protein product is CASSFSGARQETQYF.